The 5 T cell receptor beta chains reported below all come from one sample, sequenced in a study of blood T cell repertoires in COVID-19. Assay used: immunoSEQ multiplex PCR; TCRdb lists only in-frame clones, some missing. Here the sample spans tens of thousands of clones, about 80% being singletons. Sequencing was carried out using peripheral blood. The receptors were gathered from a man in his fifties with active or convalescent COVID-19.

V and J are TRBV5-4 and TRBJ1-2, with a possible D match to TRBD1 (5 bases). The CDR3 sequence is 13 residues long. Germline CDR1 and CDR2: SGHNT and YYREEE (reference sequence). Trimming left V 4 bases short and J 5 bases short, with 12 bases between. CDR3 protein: CASSGAPFYGYTF. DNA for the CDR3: TGTGCCAGCAGCGGGGCACCATTTTATGGCTACACCTTC.

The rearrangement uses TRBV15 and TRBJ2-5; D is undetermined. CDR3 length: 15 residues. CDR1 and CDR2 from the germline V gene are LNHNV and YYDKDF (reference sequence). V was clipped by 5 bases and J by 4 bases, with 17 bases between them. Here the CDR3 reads CATSRRSRLPETQYF. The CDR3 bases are TGTGCCACCAGCCGGCGGTCTCGTCTGCCAGAGACCCAGTACTTC. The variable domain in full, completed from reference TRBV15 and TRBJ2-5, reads DAMVIQNPRYQVTQFGKPVTLSCSQTLNHNVMYWYQQKSSQAPKLLFHYYDKDFNNEADTPDNFQSRRPNTSFCFLDIRSPGLGDTAMYLCATSRRSRLPETQYFGPGTRLLVL.

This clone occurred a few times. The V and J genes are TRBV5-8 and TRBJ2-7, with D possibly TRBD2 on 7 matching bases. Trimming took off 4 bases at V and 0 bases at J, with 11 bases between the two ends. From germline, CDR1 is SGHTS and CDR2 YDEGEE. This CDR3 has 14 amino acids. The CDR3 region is CASSRGAGSYEQYF. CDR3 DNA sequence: TGTGCCAGCAGCCGGGGGGCCGGCTCCTACGAGCAGTACTTC.

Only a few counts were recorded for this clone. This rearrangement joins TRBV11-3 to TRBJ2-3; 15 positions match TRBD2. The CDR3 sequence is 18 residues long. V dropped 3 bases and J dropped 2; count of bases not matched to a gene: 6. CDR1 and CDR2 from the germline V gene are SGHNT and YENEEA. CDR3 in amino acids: CASSLGLAGGEPTDTQYF. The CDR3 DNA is TGTGCCAGCAGCTTGGGACTAGCGGGGGGCGAACCCACAGATACGCAGTATTTT.

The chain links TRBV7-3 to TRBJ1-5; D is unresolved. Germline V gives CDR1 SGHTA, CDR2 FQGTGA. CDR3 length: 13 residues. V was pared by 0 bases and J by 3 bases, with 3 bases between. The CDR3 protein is CASSLTVNQPQHF. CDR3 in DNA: TGTGCCAGCAGCTTAACCGTCAATCAGCCCCAGCATTTT.